Listed below are T cell receptor beta chains from one sample, sequenced in a study of PD-1 blockade in classical Hodgkin lymphoma. The table came from immunoSEQ multiplex PCR; TCRdb's copy has only in-frame clones and leaves some out. The repertoire holds 25,000 to 30,000 clones, with 60% to 85% as singletons. The material was CD4+ T cells from blood, obtained at baseline. The receptor source for this set is a human donor with classical Hodgkin lymphoma. Each CDR3 is given with its conserved first and last residue. The order of the fields is J gene, D gene, V gene, clone size, CDR3 protein, CDR3 DNA. D genes are given only for firm matches. Size is stated for part of the rows, as once, few or many counts, or as a class when the clone is expanded.

TRBJ1-1 | TRBD1 | TRBV6-1 | once | CASRGTGLRAEAFF | TGTGCCTCCCGAGGGACAGGGTTACGGGCTGAAGCTTTCTTT
TRBJ1-4 | . | TRBV9 | . | CASSGYREEGEKLFF | TGTGCCAGCAGCGGATACAGGGAGGAGGGTGAAAAACTGTTTTTT
TRBJ2-2 | . | TRBV25-1 | few | CASRGDTGELFF | TGTGCCAGCAGGGGGGACACCGGGGAGCTGTTTTTT
TRBJ1-1 | . | TRBV5-1 | . | CASSLRQMGTEAFF | TGCGCCAGCAGCTTGCGACAGATGGGCACTGAAGCTTTCTTT
TRBJ2-7 | TRBD2 | TRBV18 | . | CASSPGRNPYEQYF | TGTGCCAGCTCCCCCGGGAGGAACCCCTACGAGCAGTACTTC
TRBJ2-5 | TRBD1 | TRBV19 | . | CASSMTGGETQYF | TGTGCCAGTAGTATGACAGGGGGAGAGACCCAGTACTTC
TRBJ1-2 | TRBD1 | TRBV6-4 | . | CASSATGGYGYTF | TGTGCCAGCAGTGCGACAGGGGGCTATGGCTACACCTTC
TRBJ1-2 | . | TRBV11-1 | . | CASSLLRAGTSRGYTF | TGTGCCAGCAGCTTATTGCGGGCGGGGACATCTCGTGGCTACACCTTC
TRBJ1-1 | . | TRBV30 | . | CAWSVSYLHPMNTEAFF | TGTGCCTGGAGTGTAAGTTACCTCCACCCCATGAACACTGAAGCTTTCTTT
TRBJ1-4 | . | TRBV5-1 | . | CASSLGQPGEKLFF | TGCGCCAGCAGCTTGGGGCAGCCCGGGGAAAAACTGTTTTTT
TRBJ1-6 | . | TRBV9 | . | CASSVEPGNSPLHF | TGTGCCAGCAGCGTAGAACCGGGTAATTCACCCCTCCACTTT
TRBJ1-1 | . | TRBV25-1 | . | CASSEFAQNTEAFF | TGTGCCAGCAGTGAATTTGCCCAGAACACTGAAGCTTTCTTT
TRBJ2-3 | . | TRBV7-3 | . | CASSLIGTGPDTQYF | TGTGCCAGCAGCTTAATTGGTACAGGCCCAGATACGCAGTATTTT
TRBJ1-4 | . | TRBV4-2 | . | CASSQSGTINEKLFF | TGTGCCAGCAGCCAGAGTGGGACCATTAATGAAAAACTGTTTTTT
TRBJ2-3 | TRBD2 | TRBV2 | . | CASPSLAGGRDTQYF | TGTGCCAGCCCAAGCTTAGCGGGGGGGAGAGATACGCAGTATTTT
TRBJ2-1 | . | TRBV7-2 | . | CASRPGWVTYNEQFF | TGTGCCAGCAGGCCAGGCTGGGTAACCTACAATGAGCAGTTCTTC
TRBJ1-1 | TRBD1 | TRBV6-5 | few | CASRRTGEAFF | TGTGCCAGCAGGAGGACAGGGGAAGCTTTCTTT
TRBJ2-5 | TRBD2 | TRBV7-2 | . | CATQTSGGARETQYF | TGTGCCACCCAGACTAGCGGGGGGGCGCGGGAGACCCAGTACTTC
TRBJ1-3 | . | TRBV7-9 | few | CASSLVGNTIYF | TGTGCCAGCAGCTTAGTCGGAAACACCATATATTTT
TRBJ2-5 | . | TRBV7-2 | . | CASSHSHSPVETQYF | TGTGCCAGCAGCCATAGCCACAGCCCGGTAGAGACCCAGTACTTC
TRBJ2-3 | TRBD2 | TRBV19 | . | CASSMTSGGSTDTQYF | TGTGCCAGTAGTATGACTAGCGGGGGAAGCACAGATACGCAGTATTTT
TRBJ1-6 | . | TRBV9 | . | CASSFGQPNNSPLHF | TGTGCCAGCAGCTTCGGACAGCCAAACAATTCACCCCTCCACTTT
TRBJ2-4 | . | TRBV5-6 | . | CASSLVGGAKNIQYF | TGTGCCAGCAGCTTGGTCGGGGGAGCCAAAAACATTCAGTACTTC
TRBJ1-4 | . | TRBV4-3 | . | CASSRRVATNEKLFF | TGCGCCAGCAGCCGCAGAGTAGCAACTAATGAAAAACTGTTTTTT
TRBJ2-7 | . | TRBV5-1 | . | CASSSLRVGAAYEQYF | TGCGCCAGCAGCTCACTCCGAGTGGGCGCAGCCTACGAGCAGTACTTC
TRBJ1-2 | TRBD1 | TRBV6-6 | . | CASSWGQGRYGYTF | TGTGCCAGCAGTTGGGGACAGGGGAGGTATGGCTACACCTTC
TRBJ1-4 | . | TRBV5-1 | . | CASSPSGQAELFF | TGCGCCAGCAGCCCGTCGGGGCAAGCGGAACTGTTTTTT
TRBJ2-3 | . | TRBV7-2 | . | CASSLQVGRGRTDTQYF | TGTGCCAGCAGCTTACAGGTCGGCAGGGGCCGCACAGATACGCAGTATTTT
TRBJ2-7 | . | TRBV10-3 | . | CAIWAGPSYEQYF | TGTGCCATCTGGGCAGGTCCTTCCTACGAGCAGTACTTC
TRBJ1-2 | . | TRBV5-1 | few | CASTGTDYGYTF | TGCGCCAGCACCGGGACGGACTATGGCTACACCTTC
TRBJ2-7 | . | TRBV7-9 | . | CASSFWTGPAGVSYEQYF | TGTGCCAGCAGCTTCTGGACAGGCCCTGCGGGGGTCTCCTACGAGCAGTACTTC
TRBJ1-4 | . | TRBV11-2 | once | CASSYLREANEKLFF | TGTGCCAGCAGCTACCTCAGGGAAGCTAATGAAAAACTGTTTTTT
TRBJ1-2 | . | TRBV30 | few | CAWMGSPNYGYTF | TGTGCCTGGATGGGTTCCCCCAACTATGGCTACACCTTC
TRBJ1-2 | . | TRBV7-9 | . | CASSLLGADASYGYTF | TGTGCCAGCAGCCTATTGGGGGCAGATGCTTCCTATGGCTACACCTTC
TRBJ2-3 | . | TRBV15 | . | CATSRDLNRPTDTQYF | TGTGCCACCAGCAGAGATCTTAACAGGCCCACAGATACGCAGTATTTT
TRBJ2-1 | . | TRBV6-5 | . | CASRSNRYNEQFF | TGTGCCAGCAGATCAAATAGATACAATGAGCAGTTCTTC
TRBJ1-2 | . | TRBV11-2 | . | CASSLEGGISTYGYTF | TGTGCCAGCAGCTTAGAGGGCGGGATTTCTACCTATGGCTACACCTTC
TRBJ2-2 | TRBD1 | TRBV9 | . | CASSTRDRDALDTGELFF | TGTGCCAGCAGCACCCGGGACAGGGATGCCCTTGACACCGGGGAGCTGTTTTTT
TRBJ2-1 | TRBD2 | TRBV28 | . | CASLSGAVNEQFF | TGTGCCAGCCTAAGCGGGGCTGTCAATGAGCAGTTCTTC
TRBJ2-7 | . | TRBV6-1 | . | CASSWGFRYEQYF | TGTGCCAGCAGTTGGGGCTTCCGCTACGAGCAGTACTTC
TRBJ1-3 | . | TRBV5-8 | . | CASSLGAFTLGNTIYF | TGTGCCAGCAGCCTGGGCGCGTTTACTCTCGGAAACACCATATATTTT
TRBJ1-3 | . | TRBV23-1 | . | CAGDSQGIPGNTIYF | TGCGCCGGAGACTCACAGGGAATCCCTGGAAACACCATATATTTT
TRBJ1-3 | . | TRBV12-5 | . | CASGLTGLNTIYF | TGTGCTAGTGGGCTCACAGGGTTAAACACCATATATTTT
TRBJ1-4 | TRBD1 | TRBV11-3 | . | CASSLGTVNEKLFF | TGTGCCAGCAGCCTAGGGACAGTTAATGAAAAACTGTTTTTT
TRBJ2-1 | TRBD1 | TRBV7-2 | . | CASSPQGQAYNEQFF | TGTGCCAGCAGCCCCCAGGGACAGGCTTACAATGAGCAGTTCTTC
TRBJ1-2 | TRBD1 | TRBV9 | . | CASSVGQVLYGYTF | TGTGCCAGCAGCGTCGGACAGGTCCTATATGGCTACACCTTC
TRBJ1-2 | TRBD1 | TRBV11-2 | . | CASSRDRGGYGYTF | TGTGCCAGCAGCCGGGACAGGGGTGGATATGGCTACACCTTC
TRBJ1-4 | TRBD1 | TRBV10-3 | . | CAISKDRADEKLFF | TGTGCCATCAGTAAGGACAGGGCGGATGAAAAACTGTTTTTT
TRBJ2-5 | TRBD1 | TRBV5-4 | once | CASSLAGRPGGTQYF | TGTGCCAGCAGCTTGGCAGGCCGGCCAGGGGGGACCCAGTACTTC
TRBJ2-7 | TRBD1 | TRBV29-1 | . | CSGTGTGYGYEQYF | TGCAGCGGCACCGGGACAGGGTACGGGTACGAGCAGTACTTC
TRBJ2-1 | TRBD2 | TRBV11-2 | . | CASSQVAGVPYNEQFF | TGTGCCAGCAGCCAGGTGGCGGGGGTACCCTACAATGAGCAGTTCTTC
TRBJ1-4 | . | TRBV13 | . | CASSLSWVATNEKLFF | TGTGCCAGCAGCTTATCTTGGGTTGCTACTAATGAAAAACTGTTTTTT
TRBJ1-1 | . | TRBV7-9 | few | CASSLQAFF | TGTGCCAGCAGCTTGCAAGCTTTCTTT
TRBJ2-7 | TRBD1 | TRBV5-8 | . | CASSRTGLYEQYF | TGTGCCAGCAGCCGGACAGGGCTCTACGAGCAGTACTTC
TRBJ1-5 | . | TRBV6-6 | . | CASSSGGAGNQPQHF | TGTGCCAGCAGTTCGGGGGGGGCAGGGAATCAGCCCCAGCATTTT